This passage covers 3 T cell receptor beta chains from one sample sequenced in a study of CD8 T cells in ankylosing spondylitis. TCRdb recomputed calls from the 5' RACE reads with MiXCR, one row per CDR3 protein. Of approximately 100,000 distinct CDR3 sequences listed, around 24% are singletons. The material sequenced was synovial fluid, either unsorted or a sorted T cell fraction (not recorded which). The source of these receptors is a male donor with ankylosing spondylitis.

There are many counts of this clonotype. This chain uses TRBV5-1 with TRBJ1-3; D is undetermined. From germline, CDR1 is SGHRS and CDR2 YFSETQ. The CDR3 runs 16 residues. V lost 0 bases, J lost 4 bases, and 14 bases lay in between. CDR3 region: CASSLDGVYFGNTIYF. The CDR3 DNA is TGCGCCAGCAGCTTGGACGGAGTATACTTCGGAAACACCATATATTTT.

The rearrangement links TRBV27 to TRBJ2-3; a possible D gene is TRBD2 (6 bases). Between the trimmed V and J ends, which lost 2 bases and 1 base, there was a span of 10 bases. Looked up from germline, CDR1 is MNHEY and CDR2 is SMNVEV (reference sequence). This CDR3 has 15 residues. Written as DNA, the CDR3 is TGTGCCAGCAGTTTACTGGGGGAGGGCACAGATACGCAGTATTTT. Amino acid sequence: CASSLLGEGTDTQYF.

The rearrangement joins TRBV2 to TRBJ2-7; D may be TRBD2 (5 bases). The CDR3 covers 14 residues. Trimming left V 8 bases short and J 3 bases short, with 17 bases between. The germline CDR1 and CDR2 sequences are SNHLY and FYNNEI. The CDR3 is CASHRDLNNYEQYF. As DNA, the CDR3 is TGTGCCAGCCACCGGGATCTAAACAACTACGAGCAGTACTTC.